This T cell receptor beta chain is from a study of T cell responses to AZD1222 COVID-19 vaccine. Overall study findings and caveats: Baseline seropositivity characterized only a handful of AZD1222 recipients. Sampled repertoires all dated from after the peak T cell response. At 160-218 and 743-854, vaccine-associated CD4 TCRs were dominant, and they spanned spike. Following two doses of AZD1222, Spike-specific TCR breadth and depth rose.

Repertoires were generated with immunoSEQ multiplex PCR, while TCRdb's copy carries only in-frame clones and drops some. The sample records some 140,000 clones, 85% to 90% being singletons. Trimming stripped 6 bases from V and 2 bases from J, with 18 bases between. CDR1 SEHNR and CDR2 FQNEAQ come from the germline V gene (reference sequence). There are 16 residues in the CDR3. In regard to this clone: The antigen is not known.

The chain recombines TRBV7-9 with TRBJ2-3, with D possibly being TRBD1 or TRBD2 (6 bases each). The sample in question was peripheral blood, obtained on day 0 of MenACWY control vaccination. The source is an adult in good health. CDR3 sequence: CASSLPKGGLTDTQYF. CDR3 nucleotides: TGTGCCAGCAGTTTACCCAAGGGGGGCCTCACAGATACGCAGTATTTT.